This T cell receptor beta chain stems from a study of blood T cell repertoires in COVID-19. Repertoires were generated with immunoSEQ multiplex PCR, while TCRdb's copy carries only in-frame clones and drops some. The sample lists approximately 350,000 clones, around 83% seen once, with around 3% in the top ten. The specimen sequenced was peripheral blood. The clonotype comes from a man aged 25 to 45 with active or convalescent COVID-19.

CDR3 sequence reads: CASSLGGGLYEQYF. The CDR3 nucleotides read TGTGCCAGCAGTTTAGGAGGGGGCCTCTACGAGCAGTACTTC. The rearrangement joins TRBV28 to TRBJ2-7; possible D gene TRBD1, 7 bases. The CDR3 consists of 14 residues. CDR1 is MDHEN and CDR2 is SYDVKM in the germline V gene. Trimming pared 2 bases from V and 3 bases from J, leaving 11 bases between.